This is a list of T cell receptor beta chains from one sample in a study of cytomegalovirus exposure and HLA in healthy donors. The repertoire was sequenced with immunoSEQ multiplex PCR; TCRdb's copy has only in-frame clones and lacks some. Of roughly 67,000 clones in the sample, 78% were seen once. Sequenced: PBMCs. These TCRs come from a man aged 40-55 years in good health and CMV-seronegative. The CDR3 runs from the conserved cysteine through the conserved F or W. The D gene is left open where the match is weak. The size field is filled for only some rows; it gives once, few, many or a size class.

v_call: TRBV7-2; d_call: TRBD1; clone_size: -; j_call: TRBJ1-5; cdr3_aa: CASSPGQDNNQPQHF; cdr3_nt: TGTGCCAGCAGCCCGGGACAGGATAACAATCAGCCCCAGCATTTT
v_call: TRBV6-5; d_call: -; clone_size: few; j_call: TRBJ2-6; cdr3_aa: CASRAQGANVLTF; cdr3_nt: TGTGCCAGCAGGGCACAGGGGGCCAACGTCCTGACTTTC
v_call: TRBV29-1; d_call: TRBD1; clone_size: once; j_call: TRBJ1-1; cdr3_aa: CSVEGTENTEAFF; cdr3_nt: TGCAGCGTTGAGGGGACAGAGAACACTGAAGCTTTCTTT
v_call: TRBV19; d_call: TRBD2; clone_size: -; j_call: TRBJ2-2; cdr3_aa: CASSIRRGVGELFF; cdr3_nt: TGTGCCAGTAGTATTCGCCGGGGGGTCGGGGAGCTGTTTTTT
v_call: TRBV28; d_call: TRBD1; clone_size: -; j_call: TRBJ1-1; cdr3_aa: CASSQGGSPRGGFF; cdr3_nt: TGTGCCAGCTCCCAGGGGGGGAGCCCCCGGGGGGGTTTCTTT
v_call: TRBV28; d_call: TRBD2; clone_size: -; j_call: TRBJ2-2; cdr3_aa: CAGRLGGLNTGELFF; cdr3_nt: TGTGCCGGCCGGCTGGGGGGGTTGAACACCGGGGAGCTGTTTTTT
v_call: TRBV5-8; d_call: -; clone_size: -; j_call: TRBJ2-1; cdr3_aa: CASSFLGALYNEQFF; cdr3_nt: TGTGCCAGCAGCTTCTTGGGGGCCCTCTACAATGAGCAGTTCTTC
v_call: TRBV20-1; d_call: -; clone_size: -; j_call: TRBJ1-2; cdr3_aa: CSAPGGYTF; cdr3_nt: TGCAGTGCTCCTGGCGGCTACACCTTC
v_call: TRBV19; d_call: TRBD2; clone_size: -; j_call: TRBJ2-1; cdr3_aa: CASSIEGTSGYPWQFF; cdr3_nt: TGTGCCAGTAGTATCGAAGGGACTAGCGGGTACCCTTGGCAGTTCTTC
v_call: TRBV11-3; d_call: TRBD1; clone_size: -; j_call: TRBJ2-1; cdr3_aa: CASSPRDRGRDEQFF; cdr3_nt: TGTGCCAGCAGCCCCCGGGACAGGGGGAGGGATGAGCAGTTCTTC
v_call: TRBV7-2; d_call: -; clone_size: -; j_call: TRBJ1-2; cdr3_aa: CASSLAPTGYGYTF; cdr3_nt: TGTGCCAGCAGCTTAGCGCCTACTGGCTATGGCTACACCTTC
v_call: TRBV5-4; d_call: TRBD2; clone_size: once; j_call: TRBJ2-5; cdr3_aa: CASCRDAGGETQYF; cdr3_nt: TGTGCCAGCTGTCGGGACGCGGGGGGGGAGACCCAGTACTTC
v_call: TRBV6-1; d_call: -; clone_size: few; j_call: TRBJ1-6; cdr3_aa: CASVVSSYNSPLHF; cdr3_nt: TGTGCCAGCGTCGTGAGCTCCTATAATTCACCCCTCCACTTT
v_call: TRBV5-1; d_call: -; clone_size: -; j_call: TRBJ2-2; cdr3_aa: CASSEGSQWTGELFF; cdr3_nt: TGCGCCAGCAGCGAAGGATCACAGTGGACCGGGGAGCTGTTTTTT
v_call: TRBV7-9; d_call: -; clone_size: few; j_call: TRBJ1-4; cdr3_aa: CASSAINEKLFF; cdr3_nt: TGTGCCAGCAGCGCTATTAATGAAAAACTGTTTTTT
v_call: TRBV4-2; d_call: -; clone_size: -; j_call: TRBJ1-3; cdr3_aa: CASSQSPGEVERYSGNTIYF; cdr3_nt: TGTGCCAGCAGCCAAAGCCCGGGGGAAGTGGAGCGTTACTCTGGAAACACCATATATTTT
v_call: TRBV10-2; d_call: TRBD2; clone_size: once; j_call: TRBJ2-5; cdr3_aa: CASSESGEGKRPQYF; cdr3_nt: TGCGCCAGCAGTGAGTCAGGGGAGGGGAAAAGGCCCCAGTACTTC
v_call: TRBV5-1; d_call: TRBD2; clone_size: -; j_call: TRBJ2-1; cdr3_aa: CASSLGLAGGKASYNEQFF; cdr3_nt: TGCGCCAGCAGCCTAGGACTAGCGGGAGGGAAAGCCTCCTACAATGAGCAGTTCTTC
v_call: TRBV7-8; d_call: TRBD1; clone_size: -; j_call: TRBJ1-5; cdr3_aa: CASSGTRDRERSNQPQHF; cdr3_nt: TGTGCCAGCAGCGGGACCCGGGACAGGGAGAGAAGCAATCAGCCCCAGCATTTT
v_call: TRBV6-5; d_call: -; clone_size: -; j_call: TRBJ1-2; cdr3_aa: CASSPRQTVYGYTF; cdr3_nt: TGTGCCAGCAGTCCCAGACAGACAGTCTATGGCTACACCTTC
v_call: TRBV5-1; d_call: TRBD1; clone_size: once; j_call: TRBJ1-2; cdr3_aa: CASSFNRGYGYTF; cdr3_nt: TGCGCCAGCAGCTTTAACAGGGGCTATGGCTACACCTTC
v_call: TRBV5-1; d_call: TRBD1; clone_size: -; j_call: TRBJ1-1; cdr3_aa: CASGDRGSGSTEAFF; cdr3_nt: TGCGCCAGCGGGGACAGGGGATCGGGGAGCACTGAAGCTTTCTTT
v_call: TRBV6-6; d_call: -; clone_size: few; j_call: TRBJ1-1; cdr3_aa: CASSYRQENTEAFF; cdr3_nt: TGTGCCAGCAGTTACAGGCAGGAGAACACTGAAGCTTTCTTT
v_call: TRBV2; d_call: -; clone_size: once; j_call: TRBJ1-1; cdr3_aa: CASTGRRGGTEAFF; cdr3_nt: TGTGCCAGCACGGGACGGAGGGGCGGCACTGAAGCTTTCTTT
v_call: TRBV11-2; d_call: TRBD2; clone_size: -; j_call: TRBJ2-3; cdr3_aa: CASSFVAGGSTDTQYF; cdr3_nt: TGTGCCAGCAGCTTCGTAGCGGGGGGTAGCACAGATACGCAGTATTTT
v_call: TRBV19; d_call: TRBD2; clone_size: once; j_call: TRBJ2-4; cdr3_aa: CASSSGLAGSLAKNIQYF; cdr3_nt: TGTGCCAGTAGTAGCGGTCTAGCGGGGTCGTTAGCCAAAAACATTCAGTACTTC
v_call: TRBV7-9; d_call: TRBD1; clone_size: -; j_call: TRBJ1-6; cdr3_aa: CASSSGQGGNSPLHF; cdr3_nt: TGTGCCAGCAGCTCGGGACAGGGGGGGAATTCACCCCTCCACTTT
v_call: TRBV2; d_call: -; clone_size: -; j_call: TRBJ2-7; cdr3_aa: CASRQGRTYEQYF; cdr3_nt: TGTGCCAGCAGACAGGGCCGAACCTACGAGCAGTACTTC
v_call: TRBV5-1; d_call: -; clone_size: -; j_call: TRBJ2-6; cdr3_aa: CASSLVGGATGANVLTF; cdr3_nt: TGCGCCAGCAGCTTGGTAGGGGGGGCTACGGGGGCCAACGTCCTGACTTTC
v_call: TRBV7-9; d_call: -; clone_size: -; j_call: TRBJ2-3; cdr3_aa: CASSLLSGSYTDTQYF; cdr3_nt: TGTGCCAGCAGCTTATTGTCGGGGAGCTATACAGATACGCAGTATTTT
v_call: TRBV5-1; d_call: -; clone_size: -; j_call: TRBJ2-5; cdr3_aa: CASSLDYGGTQYF; cdr3_nt: TGCGCCAGCAGCTTGGATTACGGGGGGACCCAGTACTTC
v_call: TRBV28; d_call: TRBD1; clone_size: -; j_call: TRBJ1-1; cdr3_aa: CASPPRDRGGTEAFF; cdr3_nt: TGTGCCAGCCCTCCCCGGGACAGGGGTGGGACTGAAGCTTTCTTT
v_call: TRBV28; d_call: -; clone_size: once; j_call: TRBJ2-1; cdr3_aa: CASSPTSLSYNEQFF; cdr3_nt: TGTGCCAGCAGTCCTACTAGCCTATCCTACAATGAGCAGTTCTTC
v_call: TRBV5-1; d_call: TRBD1; clone_size: -; j_call: TRBJ1-5; cdr3_aa: CASSWGTGGAPQHF; cdr3_nt: TGCGCCAGCAGCTGGGGGACAGGGGGCGCGCCCCAGCATTTT
v_call: TRBV4-1; d_call: TRBD2; clone_size: -; j_call: TRBJ2-3; cdr3_aa: CASSQNFLAGQPRTDTQYF; cdr3_nt: TGCGCCAGCAGCCAAAACTTCCTAGCGGGGCAACCCCGCACAGATACGCAGTATTTT
v_call: TRBV29-1; d_call: -; clone_size: -; j_call: TRBJ1-2; cdr3_aa: CSVGTTGYTF; cdr3_nt: TGCAGCGTTGGGACTACTGGCTACACCTTC
v_call: TRBV28; d_call: -; clone_size: once; j_call: TRBJ1-2; cdr3_aa: CASSPPPGFSNYGYTF; cdr3_nt: TGTGCCAGCAGTCCACCCCCGGGTTTTTCGAACTATGGCTACACCTTC
v_call: TRBV27; d_call: TRBD1; clone_size: -; j_call: TRBJ2-1; cdr3_aa: CASIITGTGDFNEQFF; cdr3_nt: TGTGCCAGCATTATTACCGGGACAGGGGATTTCAATGAGCAGTTCTTC
v_call: TRBV4-1; d_call: TRBD2; clone_size: -; j_call: TRBJ2-7; cdr3_aa: CASSQGPNRDYSYEQYF; cdr3_nt: TGCGCCAGCAGCCAAGGGCCGAACCGGGACTACTCCTACGAGCAGTACTTC
v_call: TRBV14; d_call: TRBD1; clone_size: -; j_call: TRBJ1-6; cdr3_aa: CASSQGLQGGRSPLHF; cdr3_nt: TGTGCCAGCAGCCAAGGCCTACAGGGGGGGCGTTCACCCCTCCACTTT
v_call: TRBV6-6; d_call: -; clone_size: -; j_call: TRBJ1-5; cdr3_aa: CASSSKGQGNQPQHF; cdr3_nt: TGTGCCAGCAGTTCTAAAGGACAAGGCAATCAGCCCCAGCATTTT
v_call: TRBV15; d_call: TRBD2; clone_size: few; j_call: TRBJ2-1; cdr3_aa: CATSRDGGGSYNEQFF; cdr3_nt: TGTGCCACCAGCAGAGATGGGGGGGGATCCTACAATGAGCAGTTCTTC
v_call: TRBV6-1; d_call: -; clone_size: -; j_call: TRBJ1-2; cdr3_aa: CASGRGWDYGYTF; cdr3_nt: TGTGCCAGCGGCCGGGGGTGGGACTATGGCTACACCTTC
v_call: TRBV5-6; d_call: -; clone_size: few; j_call: TRBJ1-5; cdr3_aa: CASSLGTAYSNQPQHF; cdr3_nt: TGTGCCAGCAGCTTGGGGACAGCTTATAGCAATCAGCCCCAGCATTTT